The source of this T cell receptor (beta chain) is a study of OX40 agonist ivuxolimab in advanced cancers. Study summary: Treatment received earlier with anti-PD-1, anti-PD-L1 or anti-CTLA-4 agents was allowed, and around 40% had some. General observations from the study: CD4+ T cells averaged fewer expanded clones than CD8+ T cells. Nonresponders, in some cases, also had low normalized T-cell clonal expansion.

Turning to this clone: Antigen: not known.

If patients had autoimmune disease history or systemic immunosuppression, they were excluded. CDR1 and CDR2 (germline): ENHRY, SYGVKD. The CDR3 covers 13 residues. Trimming removed 2 bases at V and 5 bases at J, with 9 bases between. The repertoire was sequenced with immunoSEQ multiplex PCR; TCRdb's copy has only in-frame clones and lacks some. The table lists roughly 100,000 clones, about 80% of them singletons, with more than 1.4% in the top ten. The rearrangement links TRBV10-3 to TRBJ2-5; D gene uncertain. This sequence originates from an adult with an advanced solid tumor such as melanoma, head and neck, liver or kidney cancer. Sequenced material: CD4+ or CD8+ T cells sorted from blood, taken in a trial of the OX40 agonist ivuxolimab. Written as DNA, the CDR3 is TGTGCCATCAGTGAGGAAGTAGGGGAGACCCAGTACTTC. Amino acid sequence: CAISEEVGETQYF.